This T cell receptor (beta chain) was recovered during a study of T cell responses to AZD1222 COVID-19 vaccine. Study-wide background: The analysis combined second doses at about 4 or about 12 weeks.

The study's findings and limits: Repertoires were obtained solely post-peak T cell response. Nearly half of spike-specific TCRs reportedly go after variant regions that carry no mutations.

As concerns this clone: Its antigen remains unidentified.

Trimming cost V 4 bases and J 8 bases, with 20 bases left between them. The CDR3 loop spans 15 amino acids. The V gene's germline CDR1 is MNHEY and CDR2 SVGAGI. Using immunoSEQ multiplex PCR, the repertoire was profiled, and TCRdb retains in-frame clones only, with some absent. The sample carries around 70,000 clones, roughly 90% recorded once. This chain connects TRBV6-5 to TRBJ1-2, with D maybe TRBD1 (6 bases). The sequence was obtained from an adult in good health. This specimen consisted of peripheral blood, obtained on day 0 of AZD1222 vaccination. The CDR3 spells CASSSISTGVLGYTF. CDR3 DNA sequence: TGTGCCAGCAGTTCCATATCGACAGGCGTCCTCGGCTACACCTTC.